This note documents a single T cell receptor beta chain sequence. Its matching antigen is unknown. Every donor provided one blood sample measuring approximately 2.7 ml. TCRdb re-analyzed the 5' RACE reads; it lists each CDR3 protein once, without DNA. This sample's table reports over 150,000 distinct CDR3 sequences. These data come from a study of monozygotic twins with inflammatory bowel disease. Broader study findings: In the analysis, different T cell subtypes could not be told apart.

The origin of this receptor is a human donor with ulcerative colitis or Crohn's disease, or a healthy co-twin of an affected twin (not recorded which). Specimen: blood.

The CDR3: CATRRGGTEAFF. This chain connects TRBV7-9 to TRBJ1-1; TCRdb's assignment of TRBD1 cannot be checked, as there is no DNA. The CDR3 totals 12 residues. Germline V CDR1 and CDR2: SEHNR, FQNEAQ (reference sequence).